The text below deals with one T cell receptor beta chain. Clones were read by immunoSEQ multiplex PCR, and TCRdb kept only the in-frame ones, dropping some. This table holds roughly 250,000 clones, about nine tenths found once. This sample is drawn from a study of blood T cell repertoires in COVID-19. About the study: PBMCs, B-cell-depleted T cells, or T cells were the source of the cDNA or gDNA that made up the material.

V gave up 4 bases and J gave up 4 bases; unmatched junction bases: 3. Looked up from germline, CDR1 is KGHDR and CDR2 is SFDVKD. CDR3 length: 14 residues. This TCR was recovered from a woman in her 30s with COVID-19, enrolled during active disease. The sequenced material came from peripheral blood. The chain has TRBV24-1 and TRBJ2-3; 8 nucleotides align to TRBD2. CDR3 sequence reads: CATSDGGASDTQYF. The CDR3 bases are TGTGCCACCAGTGACGGGGGGGCATCAGATACGCAGTATTTT.